Below, 16 T cell receptor beta chains from the same sample are listed, as sequenced in a study of cytomegalovirus exposure and HLA in healthy donors. The primer mix had 60 Vbeta and 13 Jbeta primers. The table came from immunoSEQ multiplex PCR; TCRdb's copy has only in-frame clones and leaves some out. Among 140,000 or so clones listed, around four fifths were seen once. The sequenced sample consisted of PBMCs. These receptors came from a male donor in good health and CMV-seronegative.

Concerning this clone itself: One junction end does not reproduce the germline sequence, and a read error may be involved. The rearrangement uses TRBV27 and TRBJ1-1; 8 positions match TRBD1. The CDR3 loop spans 14 amino acids. Germline lookup yields CDR1 MNHEY and CDR2 SMNVEV (reference sequence). The CDR3: CASRAGGRATEAFF. The CDR3 bases are TGCGCTAGCCGGGCAGGGGGCCGAGCCACTGAAGCTTTCTTT.

This clone was counted a single time. This chain uses TRBV28 with TRBJ2-7; TRBD1 matches at 9 bases. The CDR3 is made up of 14 amino acids. CDR1 and CDR2 from the germline V gene are MDHEN and SYDVKM. V lost 5 bases to trimming and J lost 5 bases; unmatched junction nucleotides: 7. The CDR3 nucleotides read TGTGCCAGCAGTCCCCCTGGACAGGGGAACGAGCAGTACTTC. This codes for CASSPPGQGNEQYF.

The chain carries TRBV5-6 and TRBJ1-2, with D possibly TRBD1 on 6 matching bases. CDR3 length equals 14 residues. The germline V gene encodes CDR1 SGHDT and CDR2 YYEEEE. V lost 4 bases to trimming and J lost 4 bases, with 14 bases between them. CDR3 loop: CASSLQGGGYGYTF. The CDR3 coding sequence is TGTGCCAGCAGCCTACAGGGAGGGGGCTATGGCTACACCTTC.

The V gene is TRBV6-1, the J gene TRBJ1-3; weak D call: TRBD1 (5 bases). The germline V and J ends were trimmed by 1 base and 3 bases, with 7 bases remaining between them. The CDR3 length is 14 residues. Germline V gene data show CDR1 as MNHNS and CDR2 as SASEGT. The CDR3 DNA reads TGTGCCAGCAGTGAAGTGACAGTTGGAAACACCATATATTTT. Its translation: CASSEVTVGNTIYF.

This clone turned up a few times. The chain has TRBV6-5 and TRBJ2-2, with 7 bases lining up with TRBD2. The junction had 4 bases not matched to a gene; V was cut back by 2 bases and J by 7 bases. Germline-derived CDR1 and CDR2 are MNHEY and SVGAGI. The CDR3 is 14 amino acids. The CDR3 nucleotides read TGTGCCAGCAGTTACGGCAGGGAGGGCGGGGAGCTGTTTTTT. This gives the protein CASSYGREGGELFF.

The chain employs TRBV7-6 and TRBJ1-4; 8 positions agree with TRBD1. The CDR3 is made up of 15 amino acids. Germline V lookup: CDR1 SGHVS, CDR2 FNYEAQ. Trimming at V came to 1 base and at J to 8 bases, leaving 6 bases not matched to a gene. In nucleotides, the CDR3 is TGTGCCAGCAGCTTAGTGACAGGGGAGGGGGAAAAACTGTTTTTT. Its translation is CASSLVTGEGEKLFF.

The chain joins TRBV19 to TRBJ2-2, with 10 positions matching TRBD1. The CDR3 extends over 15 amino acids. The ends lost 5 bases at V and 5 bases at J; junction bases unmatched: 5. Germline CDR1 and CDR2: LNHDA and SQIVND (reference sequence). CDR3: CASSSWTGGTGELFF. CDR3 sequence (DNA): TGTGCCAGTAGTTCCTGGACAGGGGGAACCGGGGAGCTGTTTTTT. Full variable domain (missing parts from reference TRBV19 and TRBJ2-2): DGGITQSPKYLFRKEGQNVTLSCEQNLNHDAMYWYRQDPGQGLRLIYYSQIVNDFQKGDIAEGYSVSREKKESFPLTVTSAQKNPTAFYLCASSSWTGGTGELFFGEGSRLTVL.

This chain connects TRBV5-1 to TRBJ2-1; TRBD1 aligns across 9 bases. V lost 5 bases, J lost 2 bases, and 5 bases stayed unmatched. This CDR3 spans 15 amino acids. The germline CDR1 and CDR2 sequences are SGHRS and YFSETQ. CDR3 in DNA: TGCGCCAGCAGATCAGGGACAGGGCCCTACAATGAGCAGTTCTTC. Amino acid sequence: CASRSGTGPYNEQFF.

This clone was recorded only once. The V gene is TRBV2, the J gene TRBJ2-7; D is possibly TRBD1 (6 bases). Germline CDR1 is SNHLY and CDR2 is FYNNEI. CDR3 length: 13 amino acids. The ends were cut back, 1 base at V and 5 bases at J, with 9 bases in the middle. This CDR3 reads CASSEGPGDEQYF. The CDR3, as DNA: TGTGCCAGCAGTGAAGGTCCAGGGGACGAGCAGTACTTC.

CDR3 region: CASSLEYSGRANYNEQFF. The CDR3, as DNA: TGTGCCAGCAGCTTAGAGTATAGCGGGAGGGCTAATTACAATGAGCAGTTCTTC. This chain links TRBV13 with TRBJ2-1; 11 positions agree with TRBD2. Losses at the gene ends were 1 base for V and 4 bases for J; bases not matched to a gene: 9. CDR3 size: 18 residues. The germline V gene has CDR1 PRHDT and CDR2 FYEKMQ (reference sequence). Together with reference TRBV13 and TRBJ2-1, the CDR3 gives the full variable domain: AAGVIQSPRHLIKEKRETATLKCYPIPRHDTVYWYQQGPGQDPQFLISFYEKMQSDKGSIPDRFSAQQFSDYHSELNMSSLELGDSALYFCASSLEYSGRANYNEQFFGPGTRLTVL.

The CDR3 nucleotides are TGTGCCAGCAGCAGGACAGGGGAGGGGGCGTCTGAAGCTTTCTTT. It translates to CASSRTGEGASEAFF. The gene calls are TRBV2 and TRBJ1-1, with 9 bases aligning to TRBD1. J was trimmed by 6 bases and V by 6 bases; bases with no gene match: 11. This CDR3 comprises 15 residues. The germline gives CDR1 SNHLY, CDR2 FYNNEI.

The rearrangement links TRBV7-3 to TRBJ2-5, with 10 bases fitting TRBD2. The CDR3 totals 16 residues. Germline values: CDR1 SGHTA, CDR2 FQGTGA. Losses at the gene ends were 2 bases for V and 5 bases for J; bases not matched to a gene: 8. CDR3 DNA sequence: TGTGCCAGCAGCTTAGGGGGGCTAGCGGGAGTCGAGACCCAGTACTTC. This encodes CASSLGGLAGVETQYF.

The gene calls are TRBV5-6 and TRBJ1-5; D not certain. V lost 0 bases and J lost 1, with 8 bases in between. The germline V gene has CDR1 SGHDT and CDR2 YYEEEE. This CDR3 is 15 amino acids long. The CDR3 loop reads CASSLGGWSNQPQHF. The CDR3 DNA reads as TGTGCCAGCAGCTTGGGCGGGTGGAGCAATCAGCCCCAGCATTTT.

This clone was picked up a small number of times. The V gene is TRBV11-1, the J gene TRBJ1-4, with D unresolved. The CDR3 is 15 residues long. Germline V gives CDR1 SGHAT, CDR2 FQDESV (reference sequence). V shed 4 bases and J shed 5 bases, with 14 bases lying between them. CDR3 loop: CASSSDLNLNEKLFF. CDR3 bases: TGTGCCAGCAGCTCCGACTTGAATCTCAATGAAAAACTGTTTTTT.

This clone showed up just once. The J gene is TRBJ2-3, the V gene TRBV7-3, with TRBD1 matching over 8 bases. Germline trimming cut 3 bases from V and 5 bases from J; bases unmatched to any gene: 4. This CDR3 comprises 14 residues. The germline CDR1 and CDR2 sequences are SGHTA and FQGTGA. The CDR3 region is CASSLSGTGDTQYF. In nucleotides, the CDR3 is TGTGCCAGCAGCTTGTCAGGGACAGGAGATACGCAGTATTTT. The variable domain in full, with the rest retrieved from reference TRBV7-3 and TRBJ2-3, is GAGVSQTPSNKVTEKGKYVELRCDPISGHTALYWYRQSLGQGPEFLIYFQGTGAADDSGLPNDRFFAVRPEGSVSTLKIQRTERGDSAVYLCASSLSGTGDTQYFGPGTRLTVL.

The chain recombines TRBV27 with TRBJ2-7; 7 bases align to TRBD1. CDR3 size: 17 residues. The germline CDR1 and CDR2 sequences are MNHEY and SMNVEV (reference sequence). J was trimmed by 2 bases and V by 3 bases; bases with no gene match: 13. The CDR3, as DNA: TGTGCCAGCAGTTTGATAAGCATAGGGGACAGTCCCTACGAGCAGTACTTC. Translating it yields CASSLISIGDSPYEQYF.